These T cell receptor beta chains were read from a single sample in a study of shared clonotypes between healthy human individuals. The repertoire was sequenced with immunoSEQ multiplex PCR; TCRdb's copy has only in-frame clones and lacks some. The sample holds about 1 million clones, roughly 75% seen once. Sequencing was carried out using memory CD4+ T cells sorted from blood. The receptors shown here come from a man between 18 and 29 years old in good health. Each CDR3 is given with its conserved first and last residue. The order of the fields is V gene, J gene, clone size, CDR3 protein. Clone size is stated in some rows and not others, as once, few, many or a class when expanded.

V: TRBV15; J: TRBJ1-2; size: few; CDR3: CATSRGTDNYGYTF
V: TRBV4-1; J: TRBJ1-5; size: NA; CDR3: CASSQDRNVNQPQHF
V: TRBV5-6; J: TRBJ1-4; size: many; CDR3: CASSLQGAGTNEKLFF
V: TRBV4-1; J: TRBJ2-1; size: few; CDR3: CASSQDSWREEGEQFF
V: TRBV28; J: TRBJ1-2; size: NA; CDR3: CASSLVRRGYTF
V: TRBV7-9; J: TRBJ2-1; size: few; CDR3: CASSLGWAPEQFF
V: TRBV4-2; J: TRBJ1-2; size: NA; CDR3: CASSQDLGQGDGYTF
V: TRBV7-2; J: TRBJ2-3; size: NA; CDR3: CASSWPGSSTDTQYF
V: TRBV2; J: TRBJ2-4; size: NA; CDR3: CASSAEGLAKNIQYF
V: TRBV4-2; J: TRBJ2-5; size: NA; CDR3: CASSESRDPSRETQYF
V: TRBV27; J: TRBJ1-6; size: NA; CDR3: CASSPGDIYNSPLHF
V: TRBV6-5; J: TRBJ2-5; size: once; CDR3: CASSTRETQYF
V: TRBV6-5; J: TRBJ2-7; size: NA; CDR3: CASNPIRDRDYEQYF
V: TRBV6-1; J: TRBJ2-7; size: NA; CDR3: CASSSLAGGPYEQYF
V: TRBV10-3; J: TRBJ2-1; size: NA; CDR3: CAISEQYRYNEQFF
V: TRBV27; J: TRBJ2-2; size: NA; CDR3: CASSPAGGPTGELFF
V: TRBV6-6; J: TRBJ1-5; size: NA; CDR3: CASSYDSNQPQHF
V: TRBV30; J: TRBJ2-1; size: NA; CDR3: CAWSASGYNEQFF
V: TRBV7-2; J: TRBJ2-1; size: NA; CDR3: CASTLRGTPRNEQFF
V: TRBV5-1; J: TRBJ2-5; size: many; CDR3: CASSLVRGQETQYF
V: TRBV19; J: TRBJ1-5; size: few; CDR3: CASTTGVGRQPQHF
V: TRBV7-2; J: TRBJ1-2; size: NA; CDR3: CASSLGEVYAYTF
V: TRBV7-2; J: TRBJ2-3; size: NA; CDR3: CASSLVVSADTQYF
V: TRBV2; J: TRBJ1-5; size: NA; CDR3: CASSETGTAINQPQHF
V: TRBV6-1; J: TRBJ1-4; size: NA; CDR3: CASNRQGTNEKLFF
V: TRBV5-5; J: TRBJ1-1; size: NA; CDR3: CASSRDSLNTEAFF
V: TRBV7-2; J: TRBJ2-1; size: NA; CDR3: CASSLPQYNEQFF
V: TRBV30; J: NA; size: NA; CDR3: CASGLGDEQYF
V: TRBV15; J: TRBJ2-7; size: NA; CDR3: CATSSPGTGTPYEQYF
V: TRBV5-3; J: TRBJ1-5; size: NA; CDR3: CARSPRDQGNQPQHF
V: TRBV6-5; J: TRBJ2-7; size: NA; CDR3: CASTRLAGEGEQYF
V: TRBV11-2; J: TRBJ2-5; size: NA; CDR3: CASSPGTSQETQYF
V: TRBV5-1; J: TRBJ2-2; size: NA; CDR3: CASRSPAGLTGELFF
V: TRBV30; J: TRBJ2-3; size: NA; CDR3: CAWSQTAGGTDTQYF
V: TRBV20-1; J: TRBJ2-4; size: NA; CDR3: CSVRTGNIQYF
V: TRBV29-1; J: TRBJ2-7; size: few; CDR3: CSASVLPSDRGRYEQYF
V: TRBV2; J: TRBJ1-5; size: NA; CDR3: CASRLGRVLSSQPQHF
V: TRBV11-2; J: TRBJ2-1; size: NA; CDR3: CASSLVGTSGRAYNEQFF
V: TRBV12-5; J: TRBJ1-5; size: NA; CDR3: CASGLAGTGPQPQHF
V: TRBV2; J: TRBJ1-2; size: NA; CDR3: CASSDLQANYGYTF
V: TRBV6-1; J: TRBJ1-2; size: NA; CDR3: CASSEKGADGYTF
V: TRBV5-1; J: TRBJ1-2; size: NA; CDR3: CASSLGDGASGYTF
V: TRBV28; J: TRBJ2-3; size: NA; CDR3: CASRLNRGDTQYF
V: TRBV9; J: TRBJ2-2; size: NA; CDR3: CASSDWREGRYTGELFF
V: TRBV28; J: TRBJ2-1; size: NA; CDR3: CASGQGYVNEQFF
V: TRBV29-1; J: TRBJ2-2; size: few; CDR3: CSVDRAEWNTGELFF
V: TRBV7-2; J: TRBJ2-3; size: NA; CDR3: CASSLAGVTDTQYF
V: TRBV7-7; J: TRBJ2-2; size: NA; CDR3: CASSYFSGELFF
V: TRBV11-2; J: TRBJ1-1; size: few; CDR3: CASSLSTVGFGGNTEAFF